The next 29 T cell receptor beta chains were all read from a single sample in a study of CD8 T cells in ankylosing spondylitis. General study findings and limits: Within ankylosing spondylitis blood, a TCR beta motif made up of several highly homologous variants appeared to be characteristic.

TCRdb reprocessed the 5' RACE reads with MiXCR, giving one entry per CDR3 protein. The table has some 840,000 distinct CDR3 sequences, 12% seen once. The antigens of these receptors remain unknown. Source material: blood, either unsorted or a sorted T cell fraction (not recorded which). These receptors were taken from a male donor with ankylosing spondylitis.

This clonotype was found a few times. The chain carries TRBV20-1 and TRBJ2-1, with 8 bases identical to TRBD2. The V gene end was trimmed by 0 bases and the J gene end by 3 bases; junction bases not matched to a gene: 7. Germline V gene lookup returns CDR1 DFQATT and CDR2 SNEGSKA (reference sequence). There are 16 residues in the CDR3. CDR3 in amino acids: CSARDFARGGYNEQFF. The CDR3 DNA follows: TGCAGTGCTAGAGATTTCGCTCGGGGGGGCTACAATGAGCAGTTCTTC.

The table lists this clonotype with many counts. CDR3 sequence (DNA): TGTGCCATCAGAGGGACTAGCGGGAGGTACAATGAGCAGTTCTTC. Translated, it gives CAIRGTSGRYNEQFF. The rearrangement uses TRBV10-3 and TRBJ2-1; TRBD2 aligns across 15 bases. The CDR3 loop spans 15 amino acids. Germline V gene data show CDR1 as ENHRY and CDR2 as SYGVKD. Trimming took 6 bases from V and 4 from J; bases not matched to a gene: 1.

J is TRBJ2-1 and V is TRBV20-1, with D perhaps being TRBD1 or TRBD2 (5 bases each). The CDR3 runs 13 residues. Germline CDR1 DFQATT, CDR2 SNEGSKA (reference sequence). Trimming pared 5 bases from V and 6 bases from J, leaving 14 bases between. This chain's CDR3 is CSADHRGINEQFF. The DNA for the CDR3 is TGCAGTGCTGACCACCGGGGCATCAATGAGCAGTTCTTC.

This clonotype has a count of ten or more. V and J are TRBV7-2 and TRBJ2-7; D unclear. The germline V gene has CDR1 SGHTA and CDR2 FQGNSA. Trimming removed 1 base from V and 2 bases from J, with 6 bases in between. This CDR3 spans 13 amino acids. This CDR3 reads CASSLVGTYEQYF. The CDR3, as DNA: TGTGCCAGCAGCTTAGTTGGCACCTACGAGCAGTACTTC.

In this sample, this clonotype turned up a few times. The V and J genes are TRBV5-1 and TRBJ2-2, with unresolved D. Germline CDR1 SGHRS, CDR2 YFSETQ. The CDR3 has 14 amino acids. Trimming took 1 base from V and 0 from J, leaving 4 bases between them. CDR3 in DNA: TGCGCCAGCAGCTTGCTCTCGAACACCGGGGAGCTGTTTTTT. Residues: CASSLLSNTGELFF. Based on the CDR3 plus reference TRBV5-1 and TRBJ2-2, the full variable domain is KAGVTQTPRYLIKTRGQQVTLSCSPISGHRSVSWYQQTPGQGLQFLFEYFSETQRNKGNFPGRFSGRQFSNSRSEMNVSTLELGDSALYLCASSLLSNTGELFFGEGSRLTVL.

This clonotype was picked up a small number of times. The rearrangement joins TRBV12-3 or TRBV12-4 to TRBJ1-2, with a tentative D call TRBD1 (5 bases). The CDR3 has 15 residues. V was trimmed by 2 bases and J by 4 bases, leaving 14 bases between them. The CDR3 DNA sequence: TGTGCCAGCAGTTTAAGTAATGTTGGGGGCTATGGCTACACCTTC. The encoded protein is CASSLSNVGGYGYTF.

The rearrangement joins TRBV19 to TRBJ2-2, with 7 bases fitting TRBD1. The length of the CDR3 is 16 residues. Germline trimming cut 6 bases from V and 8 bases from J; bases unmatched to any gene: 15. Germline CDR1 reads LNHDA; CDR2 reads SQIVND (reference sequence). In nucleotides, the CDR3 is TGTGCCAGTAGCCCGTACAGGGGCGATGCGATGGGGGAGCTGTTTTTT. It codes for CASSPYRGDAMGELFF.

CDR3 nucleotide sequence: TGTGCCAGCAGCCAAGGTCTTGTGAGTTTCGGTGAAAAACTGTTTTTT. Its translation is CASSQGLVSFGEKLFF. V and J are TRBV3-1 and TRBJ1-4, with D unclear. V was pared by 1 base and J by 7 bases, with 16 bases between. The CDR3 is 16 amino acids. Germline V gives CDR1 LGHDT, CDR2 YNNKEL (reference sequence).

In this sample, this clonotype turned up many times. The chain links TRBV3-1 to TRBJ2-3, with TRBD2 identical over 8 bases. Germline V gene data show CDR1 as LGHDT and CDR2 as YNNKEL (reference sequence). The CDR3 sequence is 16 residues long. The J segment lost 6 bases and the V segment lost 4 bases, leaving 12 bases of the junction unmatched. The CDR3 DNA is TGTGCCAGCAGCCCCTATGTAGCGGGAAGTCTCGATACGCAGTATTTT. Protein product: CASSPYVAGSLDTQYF.

This clonotype was found many times. The genes are TRBV10-3 and TRBJ2-3; D gene unclear. V gave up 5 bases and J gave up 3 bases, with 9 bases separating them. The CDR3 spans 13 residues. CDR1 is ENHRY and CDR2 is SYGVKD in the germline V gene. CDR3: CAISQTQTDTQYF. The CDR3 coding sequence is TGTGCCATCAGTCAGACGCAGACAGATACGCAGTATTTT.

This sequence joins TRBV6-1 and TRBJ2-2; D gene uncertain. The CDR3 sequence is 12 residues long. Trimming cost V 10 bases and J 1 base, with 7 bases left between them. Germline lookup yields CDR1 MNHNS and CDR2 SASEGT. The CDR3 reads CATTVNTGELFF. The DNA of the CDR3 is TGTGCCACGACGGTGAACACCGGGGAGCTGTTTTTT.

This clonotype was counted a few times. The chain combines TRBV20-1 with TRBJ2-5; D possibly matches TRBD1 or TRBD2 (5 bases each). The CDR3 covers 12 residues. Germline V CDR1 and CDR2: DFQATT, SNEGSKA (reference sequence). V was pared by 7 bases and J by 2 bases, with 11 bases between. The CDR3 DNA sequence: TGCAGTGGGGGGTCCTTTCAAGAGACCCAGTACTTC. Amino acid sequence: CSGGSFQETQYF.

A few counts support this clonotype. The chain uses TRBV20-1 and TRBJ1-1; D not certain. This CDR3 has 8 amino acids. Trimming pared 7 bases from V and 11 bases from J, leaving 8 bases between. Germline assignment: CDR1 DFQATT and CDR2 SNEGSKA (reference sequence). CDR3 loop: CSDLRAFF. As DNA, the CDR3 is TGCAGTGATCTCCGTGCTTTCTTT.

This chain uses TRBV9 with TRBJ2-7; D remains ambiguous. Trimming left V 0 bases short and J 3 bases short, with 10 bases between. This CDR3 is 14 amino acids long. From germline, CDR1 is SGDLS and CDR2 YYNGEE. CDR3 amino acids: CASSVEDGYYEQYF. DNA of the CDR3: TGTGCCAGCAGCGTAGAGGACGGATACTACGAGCAGTACTTC.

A few counts support this clonotype. V is TRBV5-6 and J is TRBJ2-1, with D perhaps TRBD2 (6 bases). This CDR3 contains 16 residues. Per the germline V gene, CDR1 is SGHDT and CDR2 is YYEEEE. V was cut by 0 bases and J by 7 bases, with 17 bases left in between. In nucleotides, the CDR3 is TGTGCCAGCAGCTTGGAAGCGCGGGGAATGGGGAATGAGCAGTTCTTC. As protein: CASSLEARGMGNEQFF.

A note on this clonotype: Being one base from a much bigger clone, this may be a read error. This sequence joins TRBV7-3 and TRBJ2-3; D might be TRBD2 (7 bases). This CDR3 is 14 amino acids long. Trimming removed 2 bases at V and 5 bases at J, with 11 bases between. Germline assignment: CDR1 SGHTA and CDR2 FQGTGA. The DNA of the CDR3 is TGTGCCAGCAGCTTAGGGGGGGCCGTAGATACGCAGTATTTT. This gives the protein CASSLGGAVDTQYF.

The V gene is TRBV9, the J gene TRBJ2-3; D call uncertain. In germline, CDR1 is SGDLS, CDR2 YYNGEE. The CDR3 has 13 amino acids. The ends were cut back, 0 bases at V and 6 bases at J, with 8 bases in the middle. CDR3: CASSVATTDTQYF. CDR3 in DNA: TGTGCCAGCAGCGTAGCTACAACGGATACGCAGTATTTT.

This clonotype has only a few counts. This chain uses TRBV12-3 or TRBV12-4 with TRBJ1-1; the match to TRBD1 covers 7 bases. Trimming cost V 7 bases and J 8 bases; bases outside gene matches: 13. The CDR3 consists of 14 residues. The CDR3 loop reads CASKKEVRGKEAFF. CDR3 in DNA: TGTGCCAGCAAAAAAGAGGTCAGGGGGAAAGAAGCTTTCTTT.

In the case of this clonotype: A read error may explain this, as a much larger clone is one base away. The V call is TRBV10-3, the J call TRBJ2-4, with 8 bases matching TRBD1. The CDR3 is 14 amino acids. Looked up from germline, CDR1 is ENHRY and CDR2 is SYGVKD. V shed 5 bases, J shed 7 bases, and the junction held 7 bases outside the gene matches. The DNA for the CDR3 is TGTGCCATCAGTCCGGGACAGGTAGGGAACATTCAGTACTTC. This codes for CAISPGQVGNIQYF.

This chain connects TRBV5-1 to TRBJ2-1; the match to TRBD1 covers 9 bases. The ends lost 1 base at V and 9 bases at J; junction bases unmatched: 8. Germline V gene lookup returns CDR1 SGHRS and CDR2 YFSETQ. CDR3 length: 15 amino acids. The CDR3 region has the DNA TGCGCCAGCAGCTTGACAGGGGGCTTTGTCAGTGAGCAGTTCTTC. Translating it yields CASSLTGGFVSEQFF.

V usage is TRBV20-1 and J usage is TRBJ2-5; D is perhaps TRBD1 or TRBD2 (6 bases each). Trimming shortened V by 6 bases and J by 4 bases, and 15 bases separated the two germline ends. The CDR3 is 13 amino acids. Germline V gene sequence: CDR1 DFQATT, CDR2 SNEGSKA (reference sequence). The CDR3 nucleotides read TGCAGTGCGAAAGGGGGAGGAGGAGAGACCCAGTACTTC. Residues: CSAKGGGGETQYF.

The chain has TRBV7-2 and TRBJ1-6; weak D call: TRBD1 (5 bases). This CDR3 has 16 amino acids. The V end lost 8 bases, the J end lost 9 bases, and 23 bases lay between the germline ends. The germline V gene encodes CDR1 SGHTA and CDR2 FQGNSA. The CDR3 spells CASGTRKSGVGSPLHF. The CDR3 coding sequence is TGTGCCAGCGGGACTCGGAAGTCGGGGGTCGGTTCACCCCTCCACTTT.

The chain links TRBV28 to TRBJ2-3; 8 bases are shared with TRBD1. Trimming removed 2 bases from V and 4 bases from J; junction bases left unmatched: 11. CDR1 and CDR2 (germline): MDHEN, SYDVKM. CDR3 size: 17 residues. CDR3 bases: TGTGCCAGCAGTTTAGGCAGGGGGCGAGAGATGGCAGATACGCAGTATTTT. This codes for CASSLGRGREMADTQYF.

The chain is built from TRBV5-1 and TRBJ2-7; D uncertain. This CDR3 has 13 amino acids. V was cut by 0 bases and J by 2 bases, with 6 bases left in between. Germline assignment: CDR1 SGHRS and CDR2 YFSETQ. CDR3 nucleotides: TGCGCCAGCAGCTTGGTCAGGACCTACGAGCAGTACTTC. This encodes CASSLVRTYEQYF.

The chain links TRBV9 to TRBJ2-2, with TRBD2 identical over 11 bases. Germline-derived CDR1 and CDR2 are SGDLS and YYNGEE. The V gene end was trimmed by 3 bases and the J gene end by 5 bases; junction bases not matched to a gene: 6. The CDR3 is 16 amino acids. This CDR3 is CASSGTSGSWTGELFF. DNA of the CDR3: TGTGCCAGCAGCGGGACTAGCGGGTCATGGACCGGGGAGCTGTTTTTT.

Only a few counts were recorded for this clonotype. The chain joins TRBV20-1 to TRBJ1-2; 7 bases line up with TRBD1. Germline-derived CDR1 and CDR2 are DFQATT and SNEGSKA (reference sequence). The CDR3 is 13 amino acids. J was trimmed by 7 bases and V by 4 bases; bases with no gene match: 9. The CDR3 nucleotides are TGCAGTGCTATGCCGACAGGGACGGGTGGCTACACCTTC. This gives the protein CSAMPTGTGGYTF.

V gene TRBV6-1 combines with J gene TRBJ2-5, with TRBD2 matching over 8 bases. V shed 7 bases and J 3 bases; nucleotides not matched to a gene: 13. There are 16 residues in the CDR3. CDR1 is MNHNS and CDR2 is SASEGT in the germline V gene. CDR3 in DNA: TGTGCCAGCAAGCGGGGGATTGGACTAGCCAAAGAGACCCAGTACTTC. This sequence encodes CASKRGIGLAKETQYF.

This clonotype has just a few counts. J is TRBJ2-2 and V is TRBV15, with 7 bases that match TRBD2. The CDR3 runs 17 residues. Unmatched junction bases numbered 8, after V lost 0 bases and J lost 4 bases. Germline lookup yields CDR1 LNHNV and CDR2 YYDKDF (reference sequence). CDR3 sequence reads: CATSRERRSGVTGELFF. The CDR3 DNA reads as TGTGCCACCAGCAGAGAGAGGAGGAGCGGGGTCACCGGGGAGCTGTTTTTT.

The rearrangement uses TRBV24-1 and TRBJ2-5; a possible D gene is TRBD2 (6 bases). Trimming left V 3 bases short and J 5 bases short, with 12 bases between. Germline V lookup: CDR1 KGHDR, CDR2 SFDVKD. The CDR3 covers 14 residues. CDR3 DNA: TGTGCCACCAGTGATCCGACCCGGGAGGAGACCCAGTACTTC. Protein product: CATSDPTREETQYF.